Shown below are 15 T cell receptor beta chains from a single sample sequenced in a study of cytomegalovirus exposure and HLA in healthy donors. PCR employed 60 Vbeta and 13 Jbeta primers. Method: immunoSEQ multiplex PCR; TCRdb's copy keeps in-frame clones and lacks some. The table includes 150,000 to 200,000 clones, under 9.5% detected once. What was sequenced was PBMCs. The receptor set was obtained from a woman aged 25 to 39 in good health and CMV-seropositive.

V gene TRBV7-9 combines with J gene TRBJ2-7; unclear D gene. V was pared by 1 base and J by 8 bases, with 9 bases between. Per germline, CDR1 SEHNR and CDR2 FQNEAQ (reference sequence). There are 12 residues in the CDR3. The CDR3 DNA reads TGTGCCAGCAGCTTAGGGTTGAGTCAGCAGTACTTC. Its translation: CASSLGLSQQYF. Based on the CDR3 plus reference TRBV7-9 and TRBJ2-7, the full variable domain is DTGVSQNPRHKITKRGQNVTFRCDPISEHNRLYWYRQTLGQGPEFLTYFQNEAQLEKSRLLSDRFSAERPKGSFSTLEIQRTEQGDSAMYLCASSLGLSQQYFGPGTRLTVT.

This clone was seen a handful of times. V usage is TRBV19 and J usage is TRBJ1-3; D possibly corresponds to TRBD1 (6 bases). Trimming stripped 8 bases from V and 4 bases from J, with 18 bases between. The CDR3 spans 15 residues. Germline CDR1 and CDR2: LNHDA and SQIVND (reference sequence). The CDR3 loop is CASVFTRGRGNTIYF. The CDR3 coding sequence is TGTGCCAGTGTTTTCACGCGGGGGCGAGGAAACACCATATATTTT.

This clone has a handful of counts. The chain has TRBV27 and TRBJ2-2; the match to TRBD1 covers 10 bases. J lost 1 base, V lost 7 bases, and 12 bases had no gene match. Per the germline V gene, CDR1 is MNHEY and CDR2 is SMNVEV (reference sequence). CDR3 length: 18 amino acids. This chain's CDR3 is CASTTRDRGRLNTGELFF. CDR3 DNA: TGTGCCAGCACTACGCGGGACAGGGGACGACTGAACACCGGGGAGCTGTTTTTT.

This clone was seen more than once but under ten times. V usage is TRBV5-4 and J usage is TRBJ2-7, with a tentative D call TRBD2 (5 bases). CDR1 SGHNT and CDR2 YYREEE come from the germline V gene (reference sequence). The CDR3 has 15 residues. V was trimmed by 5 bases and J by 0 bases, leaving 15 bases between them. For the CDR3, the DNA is TGTGCCAGCAGTCCAGGAGGCGCAAGCTCCTACGAGCAGTACTTC. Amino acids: CASSPGGASSYEQYF.

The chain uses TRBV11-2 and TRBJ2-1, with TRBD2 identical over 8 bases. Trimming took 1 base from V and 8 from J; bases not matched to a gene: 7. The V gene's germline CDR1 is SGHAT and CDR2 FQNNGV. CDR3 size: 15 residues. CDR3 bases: TGTGCCAGCAGCTTAGCCACCCGGGGGGGCGATGAGCAGTTCTTC. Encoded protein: CASSLATRGGDEQFF.

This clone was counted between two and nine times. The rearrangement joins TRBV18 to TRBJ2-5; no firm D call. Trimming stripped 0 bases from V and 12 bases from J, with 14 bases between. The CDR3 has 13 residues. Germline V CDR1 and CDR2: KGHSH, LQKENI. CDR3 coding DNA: TGTGCCAGCTCACCACCGTACCCTCGGTCTGAGTACTTC. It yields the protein CASSPPYPRSEYF. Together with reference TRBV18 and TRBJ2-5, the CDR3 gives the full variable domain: NAGVMQNPRHLVRRRGQEARLRCSPMKGHSHVYWYRQLPEEGLKFMVYLQKENIIDESGMPKERFSAEFPKEGPSILRIQQVVRGDSAAYFCASSPPYPRSEYFGPGTRLLVL.

The CDR3 here is CASLAGTNQNTIYF. In nucleotides, the CDR3 is TGTGCCAGCCTTGCCGGGACAAACCAAAACACCATATATTTT. The rearrangement links TRBV6-1 to TRBJ1-3; possibly TRBD1 for D (6 bases). CDR1 and CDR2 (germline): MNHNS, SASEGT. V was shortened by 8 bases and J by 6 bases, with 17 bases between the two germline ends. There are 14 residues in the CDR3.

The CDR3 coding sequence is TGTGCCAGCAGTTCGTCAGGGGAAACGGGACTAGAGCAGTTCTTC. This sequence encodes CASSSSGETGLEQFF. V is TRBV7-2 and J is TRBJ2-1, with D possibly matching TRBD2 (7 bases). The CDR3 loop spans 15 amino acids. Looked up from germline, CDR1 is SGHTA and CDR2 is FQGNSA. Trimming cost V 6 bases and J 10 bases, with 22 bases left between them.

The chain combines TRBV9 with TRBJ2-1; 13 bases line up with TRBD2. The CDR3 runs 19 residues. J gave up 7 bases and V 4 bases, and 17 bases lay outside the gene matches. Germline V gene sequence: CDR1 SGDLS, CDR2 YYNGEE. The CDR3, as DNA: TGTGCCAGCAGCCCTCAGGGACTAGCGGGGTTAGGGTCTGGGAATGAGCAGTTCTTC. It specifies CASSPQGLAGLGSGNEQFF. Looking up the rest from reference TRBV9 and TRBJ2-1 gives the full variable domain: DSGVTQTPKHLITATGQRVTLRCSPRSGDLSVYWYQQSLDQGLQFLIQYYNGEERAKGNILERFSAQQFPDLHSELNLSSLELGDSALYFCASSPQGLAGLGSGNEQFFGPGTRLTVL.

The CDR3 loop reads CSVRDTASYEQYF. For the CDR3, the DNA is TGCAGCGTCCGGGACACTGCGTCCTACGAGCAGTACTTC. The chain has TRBV29-1 and TRBJ2-7; a possible D gene is TRBD1 (6 bases). This CDR3 is built from 13 residues. Trimming stripped 6 bases from V and 1 base from J, with 13 bases between. Germline assignment: CDR1 SQVTM and CDR2 ANQGSEA.

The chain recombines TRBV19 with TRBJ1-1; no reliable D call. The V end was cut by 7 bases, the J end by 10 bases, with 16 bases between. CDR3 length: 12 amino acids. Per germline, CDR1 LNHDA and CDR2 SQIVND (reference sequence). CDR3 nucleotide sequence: TGTGCCAGTACCTATGGAGCCGGAGGAGCTTTCTTT. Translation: CASTYGAGGAFF.

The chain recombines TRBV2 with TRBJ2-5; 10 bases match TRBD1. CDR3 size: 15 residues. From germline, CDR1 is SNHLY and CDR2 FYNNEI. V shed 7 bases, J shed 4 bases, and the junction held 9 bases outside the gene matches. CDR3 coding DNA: TGTGCCAGCATCCCCCGGACAGGGGGTGGAGAGACCCAGTACTTC. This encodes CASIPRTGGGETQYF.

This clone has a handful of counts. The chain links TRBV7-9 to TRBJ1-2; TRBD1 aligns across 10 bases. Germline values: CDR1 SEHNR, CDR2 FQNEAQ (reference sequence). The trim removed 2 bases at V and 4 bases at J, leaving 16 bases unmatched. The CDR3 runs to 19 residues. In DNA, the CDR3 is TGTGCCAGCAGCTTACTCCCAAATCTGCGACAGGGGGCAGGCTATGGCTACACCTTC. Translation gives CASSLLPNLRQGAGYGYTF.

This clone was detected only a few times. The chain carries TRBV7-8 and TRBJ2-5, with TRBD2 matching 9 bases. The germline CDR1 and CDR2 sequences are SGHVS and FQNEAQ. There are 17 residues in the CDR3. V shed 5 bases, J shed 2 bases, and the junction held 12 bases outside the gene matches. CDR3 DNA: TGTGCCAGCAGCGACAGAACAGGACTAGCGTTACAAGAGACCCAGTACTTC. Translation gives CASSDRTGLALQETQYF.

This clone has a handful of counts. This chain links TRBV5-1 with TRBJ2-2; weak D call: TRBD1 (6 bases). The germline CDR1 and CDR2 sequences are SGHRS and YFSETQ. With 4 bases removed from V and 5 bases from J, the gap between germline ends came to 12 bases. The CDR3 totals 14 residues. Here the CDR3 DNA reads TGCGCCAGCAGCCTACAGGGTGTTACCGGGGAGCTGTTTTTT. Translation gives CASSLQGVTGELFF.